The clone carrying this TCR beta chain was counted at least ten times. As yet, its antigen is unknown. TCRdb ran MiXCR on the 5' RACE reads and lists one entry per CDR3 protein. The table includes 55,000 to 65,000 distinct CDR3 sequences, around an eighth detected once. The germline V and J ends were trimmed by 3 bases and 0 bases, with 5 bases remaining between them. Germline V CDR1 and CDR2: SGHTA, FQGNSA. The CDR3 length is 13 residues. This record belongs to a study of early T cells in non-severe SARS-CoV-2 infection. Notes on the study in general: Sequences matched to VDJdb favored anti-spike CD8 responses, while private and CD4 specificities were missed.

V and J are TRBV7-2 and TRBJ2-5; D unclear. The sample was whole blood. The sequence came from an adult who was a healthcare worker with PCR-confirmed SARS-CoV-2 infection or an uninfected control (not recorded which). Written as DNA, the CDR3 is TGTGCCAGCAGCTTTTTTAACCAAGAGACCCAGTACTTC. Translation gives CASSFFNQETQYF. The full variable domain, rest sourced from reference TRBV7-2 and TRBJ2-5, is GAGVSQSPSNKVTEKGKDVELRCDPISGHTALYWYRQSLGQGLEFLIYFQGNSAPDKSGLPSDRFSAERTGGSVSTLTIQRTQQEDSAVYLCASSFFNQETQYFGPGTRLLVL.